Sequencing of this TCR beta chain was carried out in a study of OX40 agonist ivuxolimab in advanced cancers. Overall study context: Prior anti-PD-1, anti-PD-L1 or anti-CTLA-4 therapy was allowed; 35% to 40% had some.

Peripheral blood came from all dose cohorts at three timepoints. CDR3 length: 13 residues. Trimming pared 8 bases from V and 2 bases from J, leaving 11 bases between. Germline values: CDR1 MNHEY, CDR2 SMNVEV (reference sequence). This clone was counted a few times. Clones were read by immunoSEQ multiplex PCR, and TCRdb kept only the in-frame ones, dropping some. The repertoire has about 38,000 clones, about 89% of them found once; the top ten carry 40% to 55%. Source: CD4+ or CD8+ T cells sorted from blood, taken in a trial of the OX40 agonist ivuxolimab. This clonotype was sampled from an adult with an advanced solid tumor such as melanoma, head and neck, liver or kidney cancer. The rearrangement links TRBV27 to TRBJ2-3; possibly TRBD1 or TRBD2 for D (5 bases each). CDR3 sequence: CASSRGITDTQYF. In nucleotides, the CDR3 is TGTGCCAGCTCCCGGGGCATCACAGATACGCAGTATTTT.